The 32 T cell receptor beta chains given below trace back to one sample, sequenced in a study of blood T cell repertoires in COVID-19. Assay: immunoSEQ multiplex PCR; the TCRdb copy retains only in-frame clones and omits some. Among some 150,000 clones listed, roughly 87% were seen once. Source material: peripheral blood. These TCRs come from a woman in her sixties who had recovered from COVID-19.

The CDR3 coding sequence is TGTGCCAGCAGCACCCCCCGCATCGGGGGGGCCTCGGATACGCAGTATTTT. This codes for CASSTPRIGGASDTQYF. This chain connects TRBV9 to TRBJ2-3, with 8 positions matching TRBD2. CDR3 length: 17 amino acids. V gave up 4 bases and J gave up 6 bases; unmatched junction bases: 16. Germline V gene sequence: CDR1 SGDLS, CDR2 YYNGEE.

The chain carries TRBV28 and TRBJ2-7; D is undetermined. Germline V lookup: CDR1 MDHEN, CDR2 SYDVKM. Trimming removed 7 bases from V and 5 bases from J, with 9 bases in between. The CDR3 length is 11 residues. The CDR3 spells CASNSPNEQYF. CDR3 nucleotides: TGTGCCAGCAACTCGCCCAACGAGCAGTACTTC. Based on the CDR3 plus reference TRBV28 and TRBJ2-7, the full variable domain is DVKVTQSSRYLVKRTGEKVFLECVQDMDHENMFWYRQDPGLGLRLIYFSYDVKMKEKGDIPEGYSVSREKKERFSLILESASTNQTSMYLCASNSPNEQYFGPGTRLTVT.

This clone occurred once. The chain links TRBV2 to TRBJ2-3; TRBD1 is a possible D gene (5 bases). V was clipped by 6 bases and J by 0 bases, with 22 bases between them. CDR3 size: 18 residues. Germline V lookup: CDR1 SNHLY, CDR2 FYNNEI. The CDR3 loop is CASRGTGYDTSSTDTQYF. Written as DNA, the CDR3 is TGTGCCAGCAGGGGAACAGGTTACGACACCTCTAGCACAGATACGCAGTATTTT.

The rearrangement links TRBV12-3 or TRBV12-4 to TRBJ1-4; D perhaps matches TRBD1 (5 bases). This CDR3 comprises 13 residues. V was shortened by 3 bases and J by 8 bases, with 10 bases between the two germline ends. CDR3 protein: CASSLGGEEKLFF. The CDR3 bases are TGTGCCAGCAGTTTGGGGGGAGAGGAAAAACTGTTTTTT.

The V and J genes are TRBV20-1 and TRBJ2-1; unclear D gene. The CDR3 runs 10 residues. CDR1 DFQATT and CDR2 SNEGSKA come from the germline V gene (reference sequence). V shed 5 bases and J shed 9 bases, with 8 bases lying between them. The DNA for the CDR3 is TGCAGTGCTTCTCAGGTTGAGCAGTTCTTC. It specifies CSASQVEQFF.

The CDR3 nucleotides are TGTGCCACCAAGAGCCAGGGGGCGCGGGGCAATCAGCCCCAGCATTTT. Its translation: CATKSQGARGNQPQHF. This rearrangement joins TRBV19 to TRBJ1-5; 8 positions agree with TRBD1. V shed 10 bases, J shed 2 bases, and the junction held 13 bases outside the gene matches. The CDR3 spans 16 residues. Germline V gene data show CDR1 as LNHDA and CDR2 as SQIVND (reference sequence). Using reference TRBV19 and TRBJ1-5 for the parts outside the CDR3, the full variable domain is DGGITQSPKYLFRKEGQNVTLSCEQNLNHDAMYWYRQDPGQGLRLIYYSQIVNDFQKGDIAEGYSVSREKKESFPLTVTSAQKNPTAFYLCATKSQGARGNQPQHFGDGTRLSIL.

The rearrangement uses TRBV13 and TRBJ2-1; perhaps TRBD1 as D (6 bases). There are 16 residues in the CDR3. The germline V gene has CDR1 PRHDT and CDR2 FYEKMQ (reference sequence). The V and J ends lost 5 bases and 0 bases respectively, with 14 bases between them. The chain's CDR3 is CASSPTGTISYNEQFF. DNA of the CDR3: TGTGCCAGCAGCCCCACCGGGACAATCTCCTACAATGAGCAGTTCTTC. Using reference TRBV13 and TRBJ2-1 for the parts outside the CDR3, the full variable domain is AAGVIQSPRHLIKEKRETATLKCYPIPRHDTVYWYQQGPGQDPQFLISFYEKMQSDKGSIPDRFSAQQFSDYHSELNMSSLELGDSALYFCASSPTGTISYNEQFFGPGTRLTVL.

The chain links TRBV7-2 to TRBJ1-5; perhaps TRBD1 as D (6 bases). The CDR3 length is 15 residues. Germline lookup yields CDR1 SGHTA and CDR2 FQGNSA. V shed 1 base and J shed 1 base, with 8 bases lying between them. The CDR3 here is CASSLGTASNQPQHF. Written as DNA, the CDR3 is TGTGCCAGCAGCTTAGGGACAGCAAGCAATCAGCCCCAGCATTTT.

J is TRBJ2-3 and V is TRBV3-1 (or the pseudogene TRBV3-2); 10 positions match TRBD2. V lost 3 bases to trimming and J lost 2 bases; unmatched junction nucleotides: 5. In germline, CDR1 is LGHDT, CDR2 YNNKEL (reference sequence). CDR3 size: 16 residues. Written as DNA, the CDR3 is TGTGCCAGCAGCCACCGGACTAGCGGATACACAGATACGCAGTATTTT. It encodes CASSHRTSGYTDTQYF.

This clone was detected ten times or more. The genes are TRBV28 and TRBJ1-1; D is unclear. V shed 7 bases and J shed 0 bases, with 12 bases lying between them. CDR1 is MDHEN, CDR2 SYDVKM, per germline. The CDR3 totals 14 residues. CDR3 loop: CASKEGFMNTEAFF. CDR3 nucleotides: TGTGCCAGCAAAGAGGGATTCATGAACACTGAAGCTTTCTTT.

The CDR3 loop reads CSVVGGAIGNTIYF. The DNA of the CDR3 is TGCAGCGTTGTAGGGGGCGCAATTGGAAACACCATATATTTT. The J gene is TRBJ1-3, the V gene TRBV29-1; 7 positions match TRBD1. CDR1 is SQVTM and CDR2 is ANQGSEA in the germline V gene. The CDR3 length is 14 residues. Losses at the gene ends were 4 bases for V and 3 bases for J; bases not matched to a gene: 6.

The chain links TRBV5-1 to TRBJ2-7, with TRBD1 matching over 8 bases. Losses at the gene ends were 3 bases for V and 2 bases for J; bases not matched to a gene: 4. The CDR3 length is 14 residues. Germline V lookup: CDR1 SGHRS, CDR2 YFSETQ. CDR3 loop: CASSWTGPTYEQYF. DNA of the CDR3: TGCGCCAGCAGCTGGACAGGGCCTACCTACGAGCAGTACTTC. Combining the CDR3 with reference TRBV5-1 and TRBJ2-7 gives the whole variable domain KAGVTQTPRYLIKTRGQQVTLSCSPISGHRSVSWYQQTPGQGLQFLFEYFSETQRNKGNFPGRFSGRQFSNSRSEMNVSTLELGDSALYLCASSWTGPTYEQYFGPGTRLTVT.

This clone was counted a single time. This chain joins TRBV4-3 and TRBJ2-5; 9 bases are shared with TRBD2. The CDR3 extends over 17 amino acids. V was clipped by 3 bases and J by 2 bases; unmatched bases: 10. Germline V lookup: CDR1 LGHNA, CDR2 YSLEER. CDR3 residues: CASSQGGGGALQETQYF. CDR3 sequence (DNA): TGCGCCAGCAGCCAGGGCGGCGGGGGGGCCCTACAAGAGACCCAGTACTTC.

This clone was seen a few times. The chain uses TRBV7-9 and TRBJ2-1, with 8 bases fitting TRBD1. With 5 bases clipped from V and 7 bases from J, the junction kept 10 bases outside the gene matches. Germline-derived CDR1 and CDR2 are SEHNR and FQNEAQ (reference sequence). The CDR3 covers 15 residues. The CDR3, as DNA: TGTGCCAGCAGCCGTGGACAGGGACTTTGGAATGAGCAGTTCTTC. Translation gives CASSRGQGLWNEQFF. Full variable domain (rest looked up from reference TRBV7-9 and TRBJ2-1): DTGVSQNPRHKITKRGQNVTFRCDPISEHNRLYWYRQTLGQGPEFLTYFQNEAQLEKSRLLSDRFSAERPKGSFSTLEIQRTEQGDSAMYLCASSRGQGLWNEQFFGPGTRLTVL.

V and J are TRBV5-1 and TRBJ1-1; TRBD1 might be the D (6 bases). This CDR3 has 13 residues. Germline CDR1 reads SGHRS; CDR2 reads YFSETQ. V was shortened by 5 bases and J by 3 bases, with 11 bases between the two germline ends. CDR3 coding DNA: TGCGCCAGCAGTCAGGGGTACGACACTGAAGCTTTCTTT. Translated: CASSQGYDTEAFF.

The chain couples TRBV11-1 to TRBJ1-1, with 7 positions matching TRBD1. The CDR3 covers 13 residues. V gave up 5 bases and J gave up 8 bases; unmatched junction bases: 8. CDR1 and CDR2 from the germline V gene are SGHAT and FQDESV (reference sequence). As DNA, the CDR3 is TGTGCCAGCAGCACAGGACAGGCAGCAGAAGCTTTCTTT. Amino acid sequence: CASSTGQAAEAFF.

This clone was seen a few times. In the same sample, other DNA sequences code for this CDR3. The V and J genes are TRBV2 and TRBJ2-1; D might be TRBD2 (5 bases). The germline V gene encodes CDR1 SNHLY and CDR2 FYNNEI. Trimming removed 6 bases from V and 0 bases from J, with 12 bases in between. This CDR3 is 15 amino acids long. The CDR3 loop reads CASSRSGSSYNEQFF. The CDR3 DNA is TGTGCCAGCAGCAGGTCGGGGAGCTCCTACAATGAGCAGTTCTTC.

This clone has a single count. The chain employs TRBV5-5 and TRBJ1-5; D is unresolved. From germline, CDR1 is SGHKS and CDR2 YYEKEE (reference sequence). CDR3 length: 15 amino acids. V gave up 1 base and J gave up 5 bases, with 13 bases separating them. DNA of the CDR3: TGTGCCAGCAGCTTGAGCAGTACGACTGATCAGCCCCAGCATTTT. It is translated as CASSLSSTTDQPQHF.

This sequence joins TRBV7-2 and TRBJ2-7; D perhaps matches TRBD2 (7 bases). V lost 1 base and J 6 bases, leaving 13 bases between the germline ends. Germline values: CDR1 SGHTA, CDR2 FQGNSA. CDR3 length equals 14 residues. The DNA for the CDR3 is TGTGCCAGCAGCTTAGACGTGGGGGGGCTCGAGCAGTACTTC. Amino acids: CASSLDVGGLEQYF.

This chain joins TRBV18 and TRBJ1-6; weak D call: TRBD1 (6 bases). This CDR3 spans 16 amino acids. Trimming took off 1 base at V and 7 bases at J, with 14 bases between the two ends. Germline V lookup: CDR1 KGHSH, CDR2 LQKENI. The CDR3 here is CASSPLTGGSNSPLHF. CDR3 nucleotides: TGTGCCAGCTCACCACTGACAGGAGGTTCGAATTCACCCCTCCACTTT. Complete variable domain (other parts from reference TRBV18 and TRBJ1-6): NAGVMQNPRHLVRRRGQEARLRCSPMKGHSHVYWYRQLPEEGLKFMVYLQKENIIDESGMPKERFSAEFPKEGPSILRIQQVVRGDSAAYFCASSPLTGGSNSPLHFGNGTRLTVT.

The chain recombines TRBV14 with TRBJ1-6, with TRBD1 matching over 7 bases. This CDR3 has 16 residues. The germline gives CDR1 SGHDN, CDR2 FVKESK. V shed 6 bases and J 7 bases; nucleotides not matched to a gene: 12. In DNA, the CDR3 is TGTGCCAGCAGGCCTAATACCGGGACAGCAAATTCACCCCTCCACTTT. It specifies CASRPNTGTANSPLHF.

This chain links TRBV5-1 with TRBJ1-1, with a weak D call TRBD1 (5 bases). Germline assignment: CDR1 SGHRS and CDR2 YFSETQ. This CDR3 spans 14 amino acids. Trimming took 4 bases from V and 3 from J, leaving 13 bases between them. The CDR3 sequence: CASSTQGWDTEAFF. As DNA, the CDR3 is TGCGCCAGCAGCACCCAGGGCTGGGACACTGAAGCTTTCTTT.

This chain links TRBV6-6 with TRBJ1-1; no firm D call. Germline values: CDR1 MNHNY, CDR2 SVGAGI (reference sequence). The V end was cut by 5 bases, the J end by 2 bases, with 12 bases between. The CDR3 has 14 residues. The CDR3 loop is CASSIQPANTEAFF. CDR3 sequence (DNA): TGTGCCAGCAGTATACAGCCTGCTAACACTGAAGCTTTCTTT.

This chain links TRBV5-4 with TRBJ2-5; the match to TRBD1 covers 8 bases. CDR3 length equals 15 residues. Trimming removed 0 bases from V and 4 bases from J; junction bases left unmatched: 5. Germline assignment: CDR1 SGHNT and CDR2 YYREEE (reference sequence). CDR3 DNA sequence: TGTGCCAGCAGCTTGGACAGGGGGATGGGAGAGACCCAGTACTTC. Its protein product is CASSLDRGMGETQYF.

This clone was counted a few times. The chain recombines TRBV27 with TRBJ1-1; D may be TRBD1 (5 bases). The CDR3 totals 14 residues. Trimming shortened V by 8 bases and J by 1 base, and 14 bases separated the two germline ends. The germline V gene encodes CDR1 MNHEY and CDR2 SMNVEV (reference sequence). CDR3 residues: CASWAGRWNTEAFF. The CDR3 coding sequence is TGTGCCAGCTGGGCGGGACGGTGGAACACTGAAGCTTTCTTT.

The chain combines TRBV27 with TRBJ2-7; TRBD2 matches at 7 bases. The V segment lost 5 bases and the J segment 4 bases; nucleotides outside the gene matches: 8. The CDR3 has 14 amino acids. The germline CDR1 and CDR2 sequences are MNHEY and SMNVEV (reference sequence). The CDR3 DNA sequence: TGTGCCAGCAGTCCGACCGGGACTATATACGAGCAGTACTTC. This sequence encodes CASSPTGTIYEQYF.

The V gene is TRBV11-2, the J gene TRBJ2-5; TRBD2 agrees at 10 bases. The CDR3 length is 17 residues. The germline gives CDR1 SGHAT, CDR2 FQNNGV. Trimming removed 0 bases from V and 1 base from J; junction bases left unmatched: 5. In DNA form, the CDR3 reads TGTGCCAGCAGCTTAGATTTAGCGGGGGGCCCCCAAGAGACCCAGTACTTC. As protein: CASSLDLAGGPQETQYF. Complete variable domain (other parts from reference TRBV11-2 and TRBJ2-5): EAGVAQSPRYKIIEKRQSVAFWCNPISGHATLYWYQQILGQGPKLLIQFQNNGVVDDSQLPKDRFSAERLKGVDSTLKIQPAKLEDSAVYLCASSLDLAGGPQETQYFGPGTRLLVL.

The CDR3 sequence: CASSGRTSFGEQFF. CDR3 DNA sequence: TGTGCCAGCAGTGGTCGGACTAGTTTCGGTGAGCAGTTCTTC. The chain couples TRBV25-1 to TRBJ2-1, with 7 bases fitting TRBD2. CDR3 length equals 14 residues. V dropped 4 bases and J dropped 9; count of bases not matched to a gene: 9. The germline gives CDR1 MGHDK, CDR2 SYGVNS.

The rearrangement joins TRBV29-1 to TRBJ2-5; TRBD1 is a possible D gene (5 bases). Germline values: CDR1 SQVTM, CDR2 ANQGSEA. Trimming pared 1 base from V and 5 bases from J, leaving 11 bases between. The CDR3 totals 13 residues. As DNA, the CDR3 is TGCAGCGTTGAAGGGACAATAGGGGAGACCCAGTACTTC. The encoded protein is CSVEGTIGETQYF.

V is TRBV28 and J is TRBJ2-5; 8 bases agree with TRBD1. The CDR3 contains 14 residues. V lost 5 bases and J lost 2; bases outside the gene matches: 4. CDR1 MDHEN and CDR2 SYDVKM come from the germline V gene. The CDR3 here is CASSPWDRQETQYF. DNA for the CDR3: TGTGCCAGCAGTCCGTGGGACAGGCAAGAGACCCAGTACTTC.

Here the CDR3 reads CASRLSSGGAGETQYF. As DNA, the CDR3 is TGTGCCAGCAGATTATCTAGCGGGGGGGCGGGTGAGACCCAGTACTTC. J is TRBJ2-5 and V is TRBV2; 12 nucleotides line up with TRBD2. The CDR3 has 16 residues. V shed 6 bases, J shed 5 bases, and the junction held 10 bases outside the gene matches. Germline V gene sequence: CDR1 SNHLY, CDR2 FYNNEI.

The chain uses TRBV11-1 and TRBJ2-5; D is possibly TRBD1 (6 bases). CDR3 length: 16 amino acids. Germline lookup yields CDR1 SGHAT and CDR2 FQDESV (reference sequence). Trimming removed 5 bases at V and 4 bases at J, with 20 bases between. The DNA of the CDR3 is TGTGCCAGCAGCCCAGAACAGGGTACTTATGGAGAGACCCAGTACTTC. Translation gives CASSPEQGTYGETQYF.